Below, 32 T cell receptor beta chains from the same sample are listed, as sequenced in a study of liver allograft versus peripheral blood T cells (dated by TCRdb to the early 2020s). A note on the overall study: The study compared the T cell receptor repertoires present in transplanted livers with the repertoires present in the peripheral blood of liver transplant recipients.

Instrument on record: Illumina MiSeq. TCRdb reran the public reads through fastp at Q25 and MiXCR, keeping productive beta chains. Identical CDR3 protein sequences are pooled into one entry, listed with their most common genes and DNA. This sample is represented by around 10,000 distinct CDR3 sequences; under 20% of them were singletons. About 1.2% of the sample lies in the top ten. The receptors come from a human patient who had a liver transplant. Some T cells may have been brought in with the graft after a transplant.

The J gene is TRBJ2-3, the V gene TRBV24-1; 7 bases are a match to TRBD1. This CDR3 contains 15 residues. Losses at the gene ends were 4 bases for V and 0 bases for J; bases not matched to a gene: 3. Germline assignment: CDR1 KGHDR and CDR2 SFDVKD. CDR3 loop: CATSDTGDSTDTQYF. Written as DNA, the CDR3 is TGTGCCACCAGTGACACAGGGGATAGCACAGATACGCAGTATTTT.

The chain couples TRBV20-1 to TRBJ1-4; the D is unclear. The ends were cut back, 2 bases at V and 7 bases at J, with 8 bases in the middle. Per the germline V gene, CDR1 is DFQATT and CDR2 is SNEGSKA (reference sequence). The CDR3 runs to 12 residues. CDR3 nucleotides: TGCAGTGCTAGAAAGGGTCTTGAAAAACTGTTTTTT. It codes for CSARKGLEKLFF.

This clonotype is deemed medium-sized. The chain joins TRBV19 to TRBJ1-2, with TRBD1 matching over 7 bases. There are 13 residues in the CDR3. With 4 bases clipped from V and 2 bases from J, the junction kept 1 base outside the gene matches. In germline, CDR1 is LNHDA, CDR2 SQIVND (reference sequence). The CDR3 loop reads CASSKGGNYGYTF. The CDR3 nucleotides are TGTGCCAGTAGTAAAGGGGGCAACTATGGCTACACCTTC.

For this clonotype: With a much larger clone just one base away, this may be a read error. This rearrangement joins TRBV7-2 to TRBJ1-1; D is unresolved. Trimming removed 9 bases from V and 8 bases from J, with 13 bases in between. This CDR3 is built from 11 residues. Germline values: CDR1 SGHTA, CDR2 FQGNSA. CDR3 amino acids: CARSPLREAFF. The CDR3 DNA follows: TGTGCCAGAAGCCCCTTGCGAGAAGCTTTCTTT.

V and J are TRBV4-1 and TRBJ1-2; maybe TRBD1 (5 bases). Per the germline V gene, CDR1 is MGHRA and CDR2 is YSYEKL. This CDR3 contains 14 residues. The V and J ends lost 1 base and 4 bases respectively, with 10 bases between them. Here the CDR3 DNA reads TGCGCCAGCAGCCAAGGATCGGGGGGCTATGGCTACACCTTC. Protein sequence: CASSQGSGGYGYTF.

Regarding this clonotype: This may stem from a read error, because a much larger clone lies one nucleotide away. Lacking the conserved final phenylalanine or tryptophan, this CDR3 likely reflects a read error. The J gene is TRBJ1-2, the V gene TRBV18; 7 nucleotides agree with TRBD1. This CDR3 has 14 residues. Germline-derived CDR1 and CDR2 are KGHSH and LQKENI. V lost 3 bases and J lost 4; bases outside the gene matches: 5. The chain's CDR3 is CASSPRTGFYGYTS. DNA of the CDR3: TGTGCCAGCTCACCCAGGACAGGATTCTATGGCTACACCTCC.

This clonotype is categorized as medium-sized (0.01 to 0.1%). The rearrangement links TRBV27 to TRBJ1-1; D is perhaps TRBD1 (6 bases). With 6 bases removed from V and 0 bases from J, the gap between germline ends came to 14 bases. The CDR3 totals 15 residues. Germline V gives CDR1 MNHEY, CDR2 SMNVEV (reference sequence). The CDR3 loop reads CASRPRGRMNTEAFF. CDR3 in DNA: TGTGCCAGCAGACCCAGGGGCCGCATGAACACTGAAGCTTTCTTT.

Relative to its sample, this clonotype is medium-sized (0.01 to 0.1%). This chain joins TRBV6-5 and TRBJ1-1; a weak D match, TRBD1 (6 bases). The CDR3 covers 14 residues. Trimming stripped 0 bases from V and 7 bases from J, with 12 bases between. Germline CDR1 reads MNHEY; CDR2 reads SVGAGI. In DNA form, the CDR3 reads TGTGCCAGCAGTTACTCGGCACAGGGCTTTGAAGCTTTCTTT. Protein: CASSYSAQGFEAFF.

The rearrangement joins TRBV6-5 to TRBJ1-1; no clear D. V was clipped by 6 bases and J by 1 base, with 9 bases between them. The CDR3 loop spans 13 amino acids. Germline loops: CDR1 MNHEY, CDR2 SVGAGI. CDR3 in DNA: TGTGCCAGCAGCCTTTGGACGAACACTGAAGCTTTCTTT. This translates into CASSLWTNTEAFF.

This clonotype has more than one count but fewer than ten. The chain employs TRBV27 and TRBJ1-2; the D is unclear. V was trimmed by 2 bases and J by 0 bases, leaving 4 bases between them. Germline loops: CDR1 MNHEY, CDR2 SMNVEV (reference sequence). This CDR3 region has 13 residues. CDR3 nucleotide sequence: TGTGCCAGCAGTTTAGCCGCTAACTATGGCTACACCTTC. It translates to CASSLAANYGYTF.

A few counts support this clonotype. This chain links TRBV27 with TRBJ2-2; D is perhaps TRBD1 (6 bases). V was shortened by 2 bases and J by 7 bases, with 11 bases between the two germline ends. CDR1 is MNHEY and CDR2 is SMNVEV in the germline V gene (reference sequence). The CDR3 is 14 residues long. DNA for the CDR3: TGTGCCAGCAGTTTAAGGGCAGGGGTCGGGGAGCTGTTTTTT. Its translation: CASSLRAGVGELFF.

This clonotype was seen a handful of times. The chain has TRBV7-9 and TRBJ1-2; D possibly corresponds to TRBD1 (5 bases). This CDR3 is built from 13 residues. V was trimmed by 5 bases and J by 5 bases, leaving 12 bases between them. CDR1 and CDR2 from the germline V gene are SEHNR and FQNEAQ (reference sequence). CDR3 in amino acids: CASSTREGYGYTF. In DNA form, the CDR3 reads TGTGCCAGCAGCACTAGGGAGGGGTATGGCTACACCTTC. The whole variable domain, remainder taken from reference TRBV7-9 and TRBJ1-2, is DTGVSQNPRHKITKRGQNVTFRCDPISEHNRLYWYRQTLGQGPEFLTYFQNEAQLEKSRLLSDRFSAERPKGSFSTLEIQRTEQGDSAMYLCASSTREGYGYTFGSGTRLTVV.

This clonotype was detected ten times or more. CDR3 DNA: TGTGCCAGTAGTATACAGACAGGGAGATATGAGCAGTTCTTC. It encodes CASSIQTGRYEQFF. This chain connects TRBV19 to TRBJ2-1, with TRBD1 matching over 7 bases. V was pared by 2 bases and J by 8 bases, with 6 bases of the junction left unmatched. The germline gives CDR1 LNHDA, CDR2 SQIVND (reference sequence). The CDR3 sequence is 14 residues long.

By share, this clonotype counts as medium-sized. V gene TRBV6-5 combines with J gene TRBJ1-1, with TRBD1 identical over 7 bases. CDR1 is MNHEY, CDR2 SVGAGI, per germline. The ends lost 6 bases at V and 4 bases at J; junction bases unmatched: 11. The CDR3 is made up of 15 amino acids. CDR3 DNA: TGTGCCAGCAGGAACAACAGGGGATCGGGCACTGAAGCTTTCTTT. Translation gives CASRNNRGSGTEAFF.

This clonotype is judged medium-sized. This rearrangement joins TRBV6-2 or TRBV6-3 to TRBJ2-1; 8 bases are shared with TRBD1. This CDR3 is 17 amino acids long. CDR1 and CDR2 (germline): MNHEY, SVGEGT. Trimming cost V 6 bases and J 1 base; bases outside gene matches: 11. CDR3 in amino acids: CASRRTGTGKSYNEQFF. In DNA, the CDR3 is TGTGCCAGCAGAAGGACAGGGACGGGGAAGTCCTACAATGAGCAGTTCTTC.

This clonotype was seen at least ten times. This rearrangement joins TRBV18 to TRBJ2-1; the match to TRBD1 covers 12 bases. V shed 3 bases and J 7 bases; nucleotides not matched to a gene: 10. The V gene's germline CDR1 is KGHSH and CDR2 LQKENI. This CDR3 is 17 amino acids long. CDR3 in DNA: TGTGCCAGCTCACCTCCCGGGACAGGGGGCGCTTGGAATGAGCAGTTCTTC. This translates into CASSPPGTGGAWNEQFF.

This clonotype was counted only a few times. This rearrangement joins TRBV27 to TRBJ1-4; TRBD1 aligns across 7 bases. V dropped 5 bases and J dropped 5; count of bases not matched to a gene: 5. CDR3 length: 14 residues. Germline CDR1 MNHEY, CDR2 SMNVEV (reference sequence). CDR3: CASSDQGVNEKLFF. CDR3 coding DNA: TGTGCCAGCAGTGATCAGGGGGTCAATGAAAAACTGTTTTTT.

Relative to its sample, this clonotype is medium-sized. The V gene is TRBV19, the J gene TRBJ1-2, with TRBD1 matching 9 bases. CDR1 and CDR2 (germline): LNHDA, SQIVND (reference sequence). This CDR3 comprises 13 residues. The junction had 4 bases not matched to a gene; V was cut back by 6 bases and J by 5 bases. The CDR3 sequence: CASRQDRGYGYTF. CDR3 DNA sequence: TGTGCCAGTAGGCAGGACAGGGGATATGGCTACACCTTC.

This CDR3 reads CSARGKKGADTEAFF. The CDR3 bases are TGCAGTGCTAGAGGGAAGAAGGGGGCGGACACTGAAGCTTTCTTT. The chain recombines TRBV20-1 with TRBJ1-1; 7 nucleotides agree with TRBD1. The CDR3 length is 15 residues. Germline CDR1 DFQATT, CDR2 SNEGSKA (reference sequence). J was trimmed by 3 bases and V by 1 base; bases with no gene match: 8.

CDR3 DNA sequence: TGTGCCAGCAGTGAGCAGGGGGTGGTCACTGAAGCTTTCTTT. Translation: CASSEQGVVTEAFF. The chain uses TRBV6-2 or TRBV6-3 and TRBJ1-1, with 7 bases lining up with TRBD1. The CDR3 loop spans 14 amino acids. Germline V gene lookup returns CDR1 MNHEY and CDR2 SVGEGT. The trim removed 5 bases at V and 4 bases at J, leaving 7 bases unmatched.

This clonotype was observed a single time. The rearrangement uses TRBV12-3 or TRBV12-4 and TRBJ1-1, with a possible D match to TRBD1 (5 bases). The CDR3 sequence is 15 residues long. V shed 3 bases and J shed 3 bases, with 14 bases lying between them. In DNA, the CDR3 is TGTGCCAGCAGTTTTGGGCATCCGGGGGACACTGAAGCTTTCTTT. Its translation is CASSFGHPGDTEAFF.

This clonotype is labeled as medium-sized (0.01 to 0.1%). The chain employs TRBV18 and TRBJ2-7, with no clear D. CDR3 length equals 12 residues. Germline V gene sequence: CDR1 KGHSH, CDR2 LQKENI. With 3 bases removed from V and 0 bases from J, the gap between germline ends came to 3 bases. The CDR3 sequence is CASSPLSYEQYF. CDR3 nucleotides: TGTGCCAGCTCACCCCTCTCCTACGAGCAGTACTTC.

This clonotype has at least ten counts. The chain has TRBV7-2 and TRBJ2-7, with 14 bases identical to TRBD2. J lost 0 bases, V lost 4 bases, and 2 bases had no gene match. The length of the CDR3 is 16 residues. CDR1 and CDR2 (germline): SGHTA, FQGNSA. The CDR3 sequence is CASSWTSGGSSYEQYF. Here the CDR3 DNA reads TGTGCCAGCAGCTGGACTAGCGGGGGGAGCTCCTACGAGCAGTACTTC.

By share, this clonotype ranks as medium-sized. The rearrangement joins TRBV6-1 to TRBJ1-5; no reliable D call. V shed 1 base and J shed 2 bases, with 9 bases lying between them. Germline-derived CDR1 and CDR2 are MNHNS and SASEGT. The CDR3 sequence is 15 residues long. The CDR3 region is CASSEVGRGNQPQHF. CDR3 in DNA: TGTGCCAGCAGTGAAGTGGGTCGGGGCAATCAGCCCCAGCATTTT.

The J gene is TRBJ2-7, the V gene TRBV7-9; no firm D call. CDR1 is SEHNR, CDR2 FQNEAQ, per germline (reference sequence). Between the trimmed V and J ends, which lost 3 bases and 1 base, there was a span of 1 base. This CDR3 region has 11 residues. CDR3 region: CASSFSYEQYF. Here the CDR3 DNA reads TGTGCCAGCAGCTTTTCCTACGAGCAGTACTTC.

By share, this clonotype counts as medium-sized (0.01 to 0.1%). V gene TRBV7-2 combines with J gene TRBJ1-1; TRBD1 aligns across 7 bases. The CDR3 is made up of 14 amino acids. Germline-derived CDR1 and CDR2 are SGHTA and FQGNSA. V lost 0 bases to trimming and J lost 10 bases; unmatched junction nucleotides: 8. CDR3 in amino acids: CASSLAMQGVAAFF. CDR3 DNA: TGTGCCAGCAGCTTAGCGATGCAGGGGGTAGCAGCTTTCTTT.

The rearrangement links TRBV7-9 to TRBJ1-1; no definite D call. The germline gives CDR1 SEHNR, CDR2 FQNEAQ (reference sequence). This CDR3 is 14 amino acids long. Trimming removed 1 base at V and 0 bases at J, with 6 bases between. For the CDR3, the DNA is TGTGCCAGCAGCTTAGAAGGCTTGAACACTGAAGCTTTCTTT. Translating it yields CASSLEGLNTEAFF. The variable domain in full, completed from reference TRBV7-9 and TRBJ1-1, reads DTGVSQNPRHKITKRGQNVTFRCDPISEHNRLYWYRQTLGQGPEFLTYFQNEAQLEKSRLLSDRFSAERPKGSFSTLEIQRTEQGDSAMYLCASSLEGLNTEAFFGQGTRLTVV.

The J gene is TRBJ2-7, the V gene TRBV11-2, with 7 positions matching TRBD1. The CDR3 extends over 14 amino acids. Germline trimming cut 6 bases from V and 3 bases from J; bases unmatched to any gene: 8. Germline V gene data show CDR1 as SGHAT and CDR2 as FQNNGV. This CDR3 reads CASSSRQGHYEQYF. The CDR3 DNA reads TGTGCCAGCAGTTCCCGACAGGGTCACTACGAGCAGTACTTC.

As for this clonotype: A far bigger clonotype differs at one base, so this is likely a read error. The chain joins TRBV27 to TRBJ1-2, with 7 bases identical to TRBD1. The CDR3 has 14 residues. J lost 4 bases, V lost 6 bases, and 8 bases had no gene match. Looked up from germline, CDR1 is MNHEY and CDR2 is SMNVEV (reference sequence). The CDR3 DNA follows: TGTGCCAGCAGGAAGACAGGGAGCGGCTATGGCTACACCTTC. Translation: CASRKTGSGYGYTF.

The table lists this clonotype with many counts. The gene calls are TRBV19 and TRBJ1-5; D is undetermined. V lost 6 bases to trimming and J lost 1 base, with 19 bases between them. The CDR3 consists of 17 residues. Germline V gene sequence: CDR1 LNHDA, CDR2 SQIVND (reference sequence). The CDR3 spells CASSPRAVGGSNQPQHF. The CDR3 DNA reads as TGTGCCAGTAGCCCCCGAGCGGTGGGAGGGAGCAATCAGCCCCAGCATTTT.

This clonotype was seen ten or more times. The chain carries TRBV15 and TRBJ1-5, with TRBD1 as a possible D gene (5 bases). V dropped 3 bases and J dropped 0 bases, with 6 bases sitting between them. The CDR3 has 14 amino acids. The germline V gene has CDR1 LNHNV and CDR2 YYDKDF (reference sequence). Here the CDR3 reads CATSSQGSNQPQHF. Here the CDR3 DNA reads TGTGCCACCAGCAGCCAGGGTAGCAATCAGCCCCAGCATTTT.

In the case of this clonotype: A much more abundant neighbour one base away suggests this may be a read error. The V gene is TRBV6-1, the J gene TRBJ1-1, with 7 bases fitting TRBD1. The CDR3 totals 18 residues. Germline loops: CDR1 MNHNS, CDR2 SASEGT. After removal of 7 bases from V and 0 bases from J, the junction contained 17 bases not matched to a gene. The DNA of the CDR3 is TGTGCCAGCACCCCCAGACAGGGCGGAATTGGGATGAACACTGAAGCTTTCTTT. Amino acid sequence: CASTPRQGGIGMNTEAFF.